The rows below give T cell receptor beta chains drawn from one sample of a study of technical replicates of blood from a few donors. Libraries were prepared by immunoSEQ multiplex PCR; TCRdb keeps only in-frame clonotypes and omits some of them. There are 75,000 to 95,000 clones in the sample; approximately 90% occur only once, and roughly 0.25% lies in the top ten. What was sequenced was T cells isolated from PBMCs. The receptor set was obtained from a human donor in good health. CDR3s include the opening cysteine and the closing phenylalanine or tryptophan. The D gene is left open where the match is weak. Size values are once, few and many counts, or a class for expanded clones, and some rows have none.

clone size: NA; V gene: TRBV4-1; D gene: TRBD1; J gene: TRBJ1-1; CDR3 protein: CASSQGGGTGGTEAFF; CDR3 DNA: TGCGCCAGCAGCCAAGGGGGGGGAACAGGGGGCACTGAAGCTTTCTTT
clone size: NA; V gene: TRBV10-1; D gene: TRBD1; J gene: TRBJ2-7; CDR3 protein: CASSQGAGYEQYF; CDR3 DNA: TGCGCCAGCAGCCAGGGGGCTGGCTACGAGCAGTACTTC
clone size: NA; V gene: TRBV9; D gene: TRBD2; J gene: TRBJ2-7; CDR3 protein: CASSASGRRAEQYF; CDR3 DNA: TGTGCCAGCAGCGCTAGCGGGAGGAGGGCCGAGCAGTACTTC
clone size: NA; V gene: TRBV11-2; D gene: NA; J gene: TRBJ2-2; CDR3 protein: CASSSGLGLNQNTGELFF; CDR3 DNA: TGTGCCAGCAGTTCAGGATTGGGACTCAACCAGAACACCGGGGAGCTGTTTTTT
clone size: NA; V gene: TRBV6-5; D gene: TRBD2; J gene: TRBJ2-1; CDR3 protein: CASRRGDYGYNEQFF; CDR3 DNA: TGTGCCAGCAGAAGAGGGGACTACGGCTACAATGAGCAGTTCTTC
clone size: NA; V gene: TRBV2; D gene: NA; J gene: TRBJ2-2; CDR3 protein: CASRGSRGGELFF; CDR3 DNA: TGTGCCAGCAGGGGGAGCCGGGGCGGGGAGCTGTTTTTT
clone size: NA; V gene: TRBV28; D gene: NA; J gene: TRBJ2-5; CDR3 protein: CASSSEQGQETQYF; CDR3 DNA: TGTGCCAGCAGTTCGGAACAGGGACAAGAGACCCAGTACTTC
clone size: NA; V gene: TRBV6-1; D gene: NA; J gene: TRBJ2-3; CDR3 protein: CASSVGQGADTQYF; CDR3 DNA: TGTGCCAGCAGTGTTGGGCAGGGCGCAGATACGCAGTATTTT
clone size: once; V gene: TRBV28; D gene: NA; J gene: TRBJ2-1; CDR3 protein: CASTTYNEQFF; CDR3 DNA: TGTGCCAGCACCACCTACAATGAGCAGTTCTTC
clone size: NA; V gene: TRBV19; D gene: TRBD1; J gene: TRBJ2-7; CDR3 protein: CASSGRDRGIYEQYF; CDR3 DNA: TGTGCCAGTAGTGGCCGGGACAGGGGGATATACGAGCAGTACTTC
clone size: NA; V gene: TRBV4-1; D gene: NA; J gene: TRBJ2-7; CDR3 protein: CASSRPLRGGSSYEQYF; CDR3 DNA: TGCGCCAGCAGCCGCCCGCTCCGAGGCGGATCATCCTACGAGCAGTACTTC
clone size: once; V gene: TRBV10-3; D gene: NA; J gene: TRBJ2-3; CDR3 protein: CAISPDGADTQYF; CDR3 DNA: TGTGCCATCAGTCCGGACGGGGCAGATACGCAGTATTTT
clone size: NA; V gene: TRBV5-1; D gene: TRBD1; J gene: TRBJ2-3; CDR3 protein: CASSLEDRASTDTQYF; CDR3 DNA: TGCGCCAGCAGCTTGGAGGACAGGGCTAGCACAGATACGCAGTATTTT
clone size: few; V gene: TRBV25-1; D gene: NA; J gene: TRBJ1-4; CDR3 protein: CASSGFDRKNEKLFF; CDR3 DNA: TGTGCCAGCAGTGGGTTCGACAGGAAGAATGAAAAACTGTTTTTT
clone size: NA; V gene: TRBV6-5; D gene: NA; J gene: TRBJ2-1; CDR3 protein: CASRRTALRGNEQFF; CDR3 DNA: TGTGCCAGCAGGCGGACGGCGCTGCGGGGCAATGAGCAGTTCTTC
clone size: NA; V gene: TRBV27; D gene: NA; J gene: TRBJ2-3; CDR3 protein: CASRVYSTDTQYF; CDR3 DNA: TGTGCCAGCCGCGTTTACAGCACAGATACGCAGTATTTT
clone size: NA; V gene: TRBV2; D gene: TRBD1; J gene: TRBJ2-7; CDR3 protein: CASRDSYYEQYF; CDR3 DNA: TGTGCCAGTAGGGACAGCTACTACGAGCAGTACTTC
clone size: NA; V gene: TRBV5-1; D gene: TRBD1; J gene: TRBJ2-2; CDR3 protein: CASSLDQQGHTGELFF; CDR3 DNA: TGCGCCAGCAGCTTGGACCAACAGGGGCACACCGGGGAGCTGTTTTTT
clone size: NA; V gene: TRBV28; D gene: TRBD1; J gene: TRBJ2-2; CDR3 protein: CASSSTGTGVDGELFF; CDR3 DNA: TGTGCCAGCAGTTCGACCGGGACAGGGGTGGACGGGGAGCTGTTTTTT
clone size: NA; V gene: TRBV18; D gene: TRBD1; J gene: TRBJ1-2; CDR3 protein: CASSPQGTGGNYGYTF; CDR3 DNA: TGTGCCAGCTCACCACAGGGGACAGGGGGCAACTATGGCTACACCTTC
clone size: NA; V gene: TRBV10-3; D gene: TRBD2; J gene: TRBJ2-2; CDR3 protein: CAVSSGKDTGELFF; CDR3 DNA: TGTGCCGTCTCTAGCGGGAAGGACACCGGGGAGCTGTTTTTT
clone size: NA; V gene: TRBV5-1; D gene: NA; J gene: TRBJ2-7; CDR3 protein: CASSLSGNYEQYF; CDR3 DNA: TGCGCCAGCAGCTTATCAGGCAACTACGAGCAGTACTTC
clone size: NA; V gene: TRBV19; D gene: TRBD1; J gene: TRBJ2-4; CDR3 protein: CASCQGARDIQYF; CDR3 DNA: TGTGCCAGTTGCCAGGGGGCGCGGGACATTCAGTACTTC
clone size: NA; V gene: TRBV2; D gene: TRBD2; J gene: TRBJ2-1; CDR3 protein: CASRLAGVINEQFF; CDR3 DNA: TGTGCCAGCAGACTAGCGGGAGTAATAAATGAGCAGTTCTTC
clone size: NA; V gene: TRBV11-2; D gene: TRBD1; J gene: TRBJ2-7; CDR3 protein: CASSLGTGVNEQYF; CDR3 DNA: TGTGCCAGCAGCTTAGGGACAGGGGTTAACGAGCAGTACTTC
clone size: once; V gene: TRBV7-9; D gene: NA; J gene: TRBJ1-6; CDR3 protein: CASSSTWGSQVNNSPLHF; CDR3 DNA: TGTGCCAGCAGCTCCACTTGGGGCAGCCAGGTTAATAATTCACCCCTCCACTTT
clone size: NA; V gene: TRBV28; D gene: NA; J gene: TRBJ1-2; CDR3 protein: CASSLRTTYEGGYTF; CDR3 DNA: TGTGCCAGCAGTTTACGAACCACCTATGAGGGAGGCTACACCTTC
clone size: NA; V gene: TRBV5-1; D gene: NA; J gene: TRBJ1-5; CDR3 protein: CASSEGVRVGVQPQHF; CDR3 DNA: TGCGCCAGCAGCGAGGGGGTCAGGGTGGGAGTGCAGCCCCAGCATTTT
clone size: NA; V gene: TRBV5-5; D gene: NA; J gene: TRBJ1-6; CDR3 protein: CASSLSGPSSYNSPLHF; CDR3 DNA: TGTGCCAGCAGCTTGTCTGGGCCCAGCTCCTATAATTCACCCCTCCACTTT
clone size: NA; V gene: TRBV4-1; D gene: NA; J gene: TRBJ1-4; CDR3 protein: CASSPLVDRAIEKLFF; CDR3 DNA: TGCGCCAGCAGCCCACTAGTGGACCGGGCGATCGAAAAACTGTTTTTT
clone size: NA; V gene: TRBV19; D gene: NA; J gene: TRBJ2-7; CDR3 protein: CASSIQGYSYEQYF; CDR3 DNA: TGTGCCAGTAGTATCCAGGGCTACTCCTACGAGCAGTACTTC
clone size: NA; V gene: TRBV7-7; D gene: TRBD2; J gene: TRBJ2-1; CDR3 protein: CASSLFRGGADEQFF; CDR3 DNA: TGTGCTAGCAGCCTATTCCGCGGGGGGGCAGATGAGCAGTTCTTC
clone size: NA; V gene: TRBV19; D gene: NA; J gene: TRBJ1-3; CDR3 protein: CASSEDTYSGNTIYF; CDR3 DNA: TGTGCCAGTAGTGAAGACACCTACTCTGGAAACACCATATATTTT
clone size: NA; V gene: TRBV6-5; D gene: NA; J gene: TRBJ1-1; CDR3 protein: CASSYSPPTSNTEAFF; CDR3 DNA: TGTGCCAGCAGTTACTCGCCACCGACTTCGAACACTGAAGCTTTCTTT
clone size: NA; V gene: TRBV9; D gene: NA; J gene: TRBJ2-3; CDR3 protein: CASSVVQVTDTQYF; CDR3 DNA: TGTGCCAGCAGCGTAGTGCAGGTCACAGATACGCAGTATTTT
clone size: NA; V gene: TRBV6-5; D gene: TRBD1; J gene: TRBJ2-7; CDR3 protein: CASSYQSGGYEQYF; CDR3 DNA: TGTGCCAGCAGTTACCAGTCAGGGGGCTACGAGCAGTACTTC
clone size: NA; V gene: TRBV11-3; D gene: TRBD2; J gene: TRBJ2-1; CDR3 protein: CASSTKSGGANEQFF; CDR3 DNA: TGTGCCAGCAGCACAAAGTCGGGGGGGGCCAATGAGCAGTTCTTC
clone size: few; V gene: TRBV29-1; D gene: TRBD1; J gene: TRBJ1-1; CDR3 protein: CSASSGQGGEAFF; CDR3 DNA: TGCAGCGCGTCTTCGGGACAGGGTGGAGAAGCTTTCTTT
clone size: NA; V gene: TRBV5-4; D gene: TRBD1; J gene: TRBJ2-7; CDR3 protein: CASSFRGIGYEQYF; CDR3 DNA: TGTGCCAGCAGCTTCAGGGGGATTGGGTACGAGCAGTACTTC
clone size: NA; V gene: TRBV13; D gene: NA; J gene: TRBJ1-6; CDR3 protein: CASSSTPTDKDSPLHF; CDR3 DNA: TGTGCCAGCAGCTCCACCCCGACAGACAAGGATTCACCCCTCCACTTT
clone size: few; V gene: TRBV6-5; D gene: TRBD1; J gene: TRBJ1-1; CDR3 protein: CASEYRGRFNTEAFF; CDR3 DNA: TGTGCCAGCGAATACAGGGGTCGCTTTAACACTGAAGCTTTCTTT
clone size: NA; V gene: TRBV28; D gene: TRBD1; J gene: TRBJ1-2; CDR3 protein: CASSWTGVILYGYTF; CDR3 DNA: TGTGCCAGCAGTTGGACAGGAGTAATACTCTATGGCTACACCTTC